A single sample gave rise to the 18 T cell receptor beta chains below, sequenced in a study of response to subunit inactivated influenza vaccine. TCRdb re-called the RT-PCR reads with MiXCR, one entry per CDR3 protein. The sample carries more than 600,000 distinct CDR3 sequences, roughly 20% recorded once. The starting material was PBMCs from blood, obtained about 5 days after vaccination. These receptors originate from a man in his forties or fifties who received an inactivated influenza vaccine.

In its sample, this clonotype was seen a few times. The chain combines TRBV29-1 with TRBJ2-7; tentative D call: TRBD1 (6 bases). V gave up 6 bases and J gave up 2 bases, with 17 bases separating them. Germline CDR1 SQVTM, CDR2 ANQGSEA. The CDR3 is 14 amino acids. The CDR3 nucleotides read TGCAGCGTGATTACCCGGGACATGACCTACGAGCAGTACTTC. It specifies CSVITRDMTYEQYF.

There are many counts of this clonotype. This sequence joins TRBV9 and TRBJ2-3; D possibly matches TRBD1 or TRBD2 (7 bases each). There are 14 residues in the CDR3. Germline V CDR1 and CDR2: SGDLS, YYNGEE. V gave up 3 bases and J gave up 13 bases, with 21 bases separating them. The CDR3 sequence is CASSETPQGGNEYF. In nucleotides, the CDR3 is TGTGCCAGCAGCGAGACCCCCCAGGGGGGGAATGAGTATTTT. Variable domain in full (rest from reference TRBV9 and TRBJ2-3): DSGVTQTPKHLITATGQRVTLRCSPRSGDLSVYWYQQSLDQGLQFLIQYYNGEERAKGNILERFSAQQFPDLHSELNLSSLELGDSALYFCASSETPQGGNEYFGPGTRLTVL.

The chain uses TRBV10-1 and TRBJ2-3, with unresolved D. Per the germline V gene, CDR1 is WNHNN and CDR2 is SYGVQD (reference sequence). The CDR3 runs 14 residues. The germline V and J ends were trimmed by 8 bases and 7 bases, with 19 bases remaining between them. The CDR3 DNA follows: TGCGCCAGCTCGAGTCGGGTAGGAAGAAATACGCAGTATTTT. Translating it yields CASSSRVGRNTQYF.

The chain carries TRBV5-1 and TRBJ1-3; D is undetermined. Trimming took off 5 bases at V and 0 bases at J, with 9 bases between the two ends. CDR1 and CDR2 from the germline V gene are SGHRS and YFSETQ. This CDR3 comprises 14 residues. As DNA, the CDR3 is TGCGCCAGCAGGTCGGCAAGCTCTGGAAACACCATATATTTT. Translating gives CASRSASSGNTIYF.

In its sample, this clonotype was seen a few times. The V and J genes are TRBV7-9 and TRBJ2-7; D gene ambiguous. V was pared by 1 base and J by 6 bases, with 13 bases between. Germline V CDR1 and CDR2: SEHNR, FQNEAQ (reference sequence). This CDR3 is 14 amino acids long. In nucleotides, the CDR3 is TGTGCCAGCAGCTTAGAGACGCCGAAGGGCGAGCAGTACTTC. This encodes CASSLETPKGEQYF.

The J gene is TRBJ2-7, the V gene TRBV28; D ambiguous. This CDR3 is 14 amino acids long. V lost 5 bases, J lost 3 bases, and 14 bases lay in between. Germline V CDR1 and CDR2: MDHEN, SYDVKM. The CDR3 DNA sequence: TGTGCCAGCAGTACTTTCGTGAGCAGCTACGAGCAGTACTTC. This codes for CASSTFVSSYEQYF.

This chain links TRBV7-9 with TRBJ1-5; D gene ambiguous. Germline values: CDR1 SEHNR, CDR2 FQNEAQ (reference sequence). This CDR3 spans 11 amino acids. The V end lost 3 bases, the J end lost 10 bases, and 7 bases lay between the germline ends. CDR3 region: CASSFGQPQHF. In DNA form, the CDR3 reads TGTGCCAGCAGCTTTGGGCAACCCCAGCATTTT.

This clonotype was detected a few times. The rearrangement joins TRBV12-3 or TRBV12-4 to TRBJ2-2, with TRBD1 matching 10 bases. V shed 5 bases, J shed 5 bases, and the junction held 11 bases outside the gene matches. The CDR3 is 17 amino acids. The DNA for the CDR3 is TGTGCCAGCAGTACATACTCCGGGACAGGGGAGACCGGGGAGCTGTTTTTT. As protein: CASSTYSGTGETGELFF.

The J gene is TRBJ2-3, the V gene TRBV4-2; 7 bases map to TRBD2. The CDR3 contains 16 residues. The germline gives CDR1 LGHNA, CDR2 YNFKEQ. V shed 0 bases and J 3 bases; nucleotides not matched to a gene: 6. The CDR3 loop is CASSQDAGGSTDTQYF. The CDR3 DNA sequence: TGTGCCAGCAGCCAAGATGCTGGCGGGAGTACAGATACGCAGTATTTT.

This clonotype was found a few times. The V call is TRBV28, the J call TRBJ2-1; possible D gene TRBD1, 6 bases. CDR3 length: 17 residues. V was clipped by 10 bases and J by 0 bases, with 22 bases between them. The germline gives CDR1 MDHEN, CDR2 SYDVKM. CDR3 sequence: CATTPTRQGSSYNEQFF. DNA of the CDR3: TGTGCCACCACTCCTACCAGGCAGGGGAGCTCCTACAATGAGCAGTTCTTC.

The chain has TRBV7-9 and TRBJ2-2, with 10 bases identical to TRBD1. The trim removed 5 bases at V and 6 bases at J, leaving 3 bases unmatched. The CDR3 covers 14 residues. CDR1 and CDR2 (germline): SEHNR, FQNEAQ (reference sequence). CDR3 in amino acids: CASSQGQGAGELFF. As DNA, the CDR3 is TGTGCCAGCAGCCAAGGACAGGGGGCCGGGGAGCTGTTTTTT.

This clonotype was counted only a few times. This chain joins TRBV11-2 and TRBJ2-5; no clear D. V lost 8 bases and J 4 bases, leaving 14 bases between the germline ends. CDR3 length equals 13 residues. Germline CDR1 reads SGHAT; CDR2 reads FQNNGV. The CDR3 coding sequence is TGTGCCAGCGCCCCTTGGAGCCGAGAGACCCAGTACTTC. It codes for CASAPWSRETQYF.

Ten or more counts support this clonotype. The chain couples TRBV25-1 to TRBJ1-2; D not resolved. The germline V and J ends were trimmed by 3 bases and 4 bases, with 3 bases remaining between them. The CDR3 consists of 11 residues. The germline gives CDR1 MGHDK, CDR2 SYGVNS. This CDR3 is CASSDLYGYTF. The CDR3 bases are TGTGCCAGCAGTGACCTCTATGGCTACACCTTC.

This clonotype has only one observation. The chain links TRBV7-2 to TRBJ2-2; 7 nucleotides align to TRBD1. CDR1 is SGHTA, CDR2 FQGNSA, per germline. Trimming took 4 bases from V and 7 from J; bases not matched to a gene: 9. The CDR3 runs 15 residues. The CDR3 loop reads CASSSQGVRGGELFF. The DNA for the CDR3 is TGTGCCAGCAGCTCTCAGGGGGTCCGAGGCGGGGAGCTGTTTTTT.

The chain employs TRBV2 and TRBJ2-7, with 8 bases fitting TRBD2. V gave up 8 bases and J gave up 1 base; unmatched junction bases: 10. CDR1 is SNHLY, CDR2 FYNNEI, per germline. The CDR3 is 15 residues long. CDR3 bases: TGTGCCAGCGGTTTAGCGGGGCTACTTTCCTACGAGCAGTACTTC. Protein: CASGLAGLLSYEQYF.

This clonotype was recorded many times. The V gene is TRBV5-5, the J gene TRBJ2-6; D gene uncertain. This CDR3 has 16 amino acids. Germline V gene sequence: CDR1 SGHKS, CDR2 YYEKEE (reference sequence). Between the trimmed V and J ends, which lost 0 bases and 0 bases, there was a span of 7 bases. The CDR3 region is CASSLDIGSGANVLTF. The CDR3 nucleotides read TGTGCCAGCAGCTTGGACATTGGCTCTGGGGCCAACGTCCTGACTTTC.

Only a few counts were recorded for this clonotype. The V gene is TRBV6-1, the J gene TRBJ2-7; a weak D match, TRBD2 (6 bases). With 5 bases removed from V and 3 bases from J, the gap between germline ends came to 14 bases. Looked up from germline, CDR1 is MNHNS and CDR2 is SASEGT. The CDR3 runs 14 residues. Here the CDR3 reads CASSPQEGGYEQYF. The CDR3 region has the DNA TGTGCCAGCAGTCCCCAGGAGGGAGGCTACGAGCAGTACTTC.

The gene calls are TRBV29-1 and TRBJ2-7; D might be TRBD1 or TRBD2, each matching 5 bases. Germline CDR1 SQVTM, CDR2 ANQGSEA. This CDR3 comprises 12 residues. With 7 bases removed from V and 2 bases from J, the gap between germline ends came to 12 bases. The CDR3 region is CSAGTDTYEQYF. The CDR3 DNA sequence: TGCAGCGCCGGGACCGATACCTACGAGCAGTACTTC.